Given below is one T cell receptor (beta chain) in context. It has no known antigen specificity. The input lacks base qualities; no much larger clone sits a single base away. V lost 2 bases and J lost 10 bases; the stretch between them is 12 bases long. The CDR3 starts with the cysteine, ends with the phenylalanine, and has 14 residues. The sequence is cut down to CDR3 DNA, 42 bases in frame from base 1. From the germline V gene, CDR1 is MNHEY and CDR2 is SVGAGI. For sequencing of the TCRbeta CDR3 region, genomic DNA was extracted from the sorted cells. TCRbeta CDR3 regions were sequenced using the immunoSEQ Assay. TCRdb carries this immuneACCESS record with in-frame sequences only. Its versions omit some clonotypes, under half of them owing to an unresolved V gene in the studies checked, with the rest unexplained. This sample has under 85,000 clones in its table, and 93% of those were observed once. The ten top clones hold around 6% of the sample.

The source of the sample is a study of OX40 agonist ivuxolimab in advanced cancers. General notes on the study: The costimulatory receptor OX40 (CD134) was targeted by ivuxolimab, a fully human IgG2 agonistic monoclonal antibody. Intravenous ivuxolimab was administered to patients every 2 weeks at six dose levels: 0.01, 0.1, 0.3, 1.5, 3 and 10 mg/kg. Of the approximately 53 patients in dose escalation, about 20 had hepatocellular carcinoma, around 15 had melanoma, 9 had renal cell carcinoma and 9 had head and neck cancer. In the dose-escalation cohort, nearly 85% of patients were male, and the mean age was 60 years with a range of roughly 20 to 80. Prior anti-PD-1, anti-PD-L1 or anti-CTLA-4 therapy was permitted, and approximately 40% of dose-escalation patients had received checkpoint inhibitors. Partial responses were achieved by three dose-escalation patients, of whom one had hepatocellular carcinoma and two had cutaneous melanoma. Peripheral TCRbeta sequencing aimed to test whether ivuxolimab altered TCR sequence diversity and caused clonal T-cell expansion. The paper covers the monotherapy dose-escalation part of the phase I ivuxolimab trial, which included N of about 50 patients. Beyond this particular receptor, the publication reports: The antigen specificity of the peripheral T cells that underwent clonal expansion was not determined. Low levels of normalized T-cell clonal expansion were also shown by some nonresponding patients. At doses from 0.1 to 3.0 mg/kg, clonal expansion was seen in both CD4+ and CD8+ blood T cells between baseline and week 6. After ivuxolimab, more expanded clones were found on average in CD8+ T cells than in CD4+ T cells. In the 0.1-3.0 mg/kg groups, partial responders had among the lowest normalized peripheral clonal expansion, particularly in CD8+ T cells.

Patients with a history of autoimmune disease or receiving systemic immunosuppression were excluded from the trial. Peripheral blood for TCR sequencing was drawn from every dose cohort at baseline, at cycle 4 day 1 and at cycle 7 day 1. The samples were drawn from a first-in-human, open-label, multicenter phase I dose-escalation trial of ivuxolimab. Adults with locally advanced or metastatic melanoma, renal cell, hepatocellular, or head and neck squamous cell carcinoma were enrolled in the trial. Before TCR sequencing, CD4+ T cells and CD8+ T cells were sorted from peripheral blood as separate populations.

The sequence joins TRBV6-5 to TRBJ1-6, with TRBD1 as a weak D call on 5 bases. Here the sequenced sample was CD4+ or CD8+ T cells sorted from blood, taken in a trial of the OX40 agonist ivuxolimab. This TCR derives from an adult with an advanced solid tumor such as melanoma, head and neck, liver or kidney cancer. CDR3 sequence: CASSYGGKGSPLHF. The nucleotide sequence reads as follows: TGTGCCAGCAGTTACGGGGGGAAGGGGTCACCCCTCCACTTT.